This TCR beta chain was obtained from a study of blood T cell repertoires in COVID-19. Sequencing used immunoSEQ multiplex PCR; TCRdb keeps in-frame clones, though not all of them. The table lists about 180,000 clones, roughly 80% of them singletons, with roughly 7.5% in the top ten. In germline, CDR1 is SEHNR, CDR2 FQNEAQ (reference sequence). The CDR3 has 14 residues. Trimming cost V 5 bases and J 2 bases, with 12 bases left between them. The sample taken for sequencing was peripheral blood. This chain joins TRBV7-9 and TRBJ2-5; the D gene is possibly TRBD2 (5 bases). This clonotype was sampled from a woman in her sixties or seventies with COVID-19, enrolled during active disease. The CDR3 nucleotides read TGTGCCAGCAGCCCCGCGCGACTACAAGAGACCCAGTACTTC. This encodes CASSPARLQETQYF.